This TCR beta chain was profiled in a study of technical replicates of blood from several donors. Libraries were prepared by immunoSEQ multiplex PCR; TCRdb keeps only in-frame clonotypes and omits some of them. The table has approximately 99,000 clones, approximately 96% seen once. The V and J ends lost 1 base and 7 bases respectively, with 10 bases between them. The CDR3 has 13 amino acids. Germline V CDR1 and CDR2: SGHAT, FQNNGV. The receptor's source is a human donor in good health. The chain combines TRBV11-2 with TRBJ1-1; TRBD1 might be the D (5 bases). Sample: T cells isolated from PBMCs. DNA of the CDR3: TGTGCCAGCAGCTTAGGGGGGAGGGGTGAAGCTTTCTTT. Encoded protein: CASSLGGRGEAFF.